The rows below give T cell receptor beta chains drawn from one sample of a study of cytomegalovirus exposure and HLA in healthy donors. Repertoires were generated with immunoSEQ multiplex PCR, while TCRdb's copy carries only in-frame clones and drops some. Counted here are about 82,000 clones, 90% to 95% occurring once; the ten biggest clones make up approximately 0.73%. The sequencing sample was made of PBMCs. The receptors come from a woman under 30 in good health and CMV-seronegative. Both conserved end residues are part of each CDR3. Each record gives: clone size, J gene, V gene, D gene, CDR3 DNA, CDR3 protein. A D gene is named only where the DNA matches it firmly. Size tells how often a clone was seen (once, few, many) or the class of an expanded clone, and some rows leave it out.

-,TRBJ1-2,TRBV19,TRBD1,TGTGCCAGTAGTCGACCGGGGACAGGGGGAGAAAGCTACACCTTC,CASSRPGTGGESYTF
-,TRBJ1-1,TRBV29-1,TRBD1,TGCAGCGTTGAGTTGCAGGGGGCATACACTGAAGCTTTCTTT,CSVELQGAYTEAFF
once,TRBJ2-7,TRBV28,-,TGTGCCAGCAGTTTGAGACAAAGCTCCTACGAGCAGTACTTC,CASSLRQSSYEQYF
-,TRBJ1-3,TRBV7-9,-,TGTGCCAGCAGGGACAGCTCTGGAAACACCATATATTTT,CASRDSSGNTIYF
once,TRBJ2-5,TRBV28,TRBD2,TGTGCCAGCAGCCTAGCGGGTATCCAAGAGACCCAGTACTTC,CASSLAGIQETQYF
-,TRBJ1-2,TRBV6-5,TRBD1,TGTGCCAGCAGACACCAAGACAGGGTCTATGGCTACACCTTC,CASRHQDRVYGYTF
-,TRBJ2-2,TRBV10-1,TRBD1,TGCGCCAGCTCTGACAGGGGTCGGACCGGGGAGCTGTTTTTT,CASSDRGRTGELFF
-,TRBJ1-2,TRBV18,TRBD1,TGTGCCAGCTCATCGACGTTAAACCAGGGGGCGGATGGCTACACCTTC,CASSSTLNQGADGYTF
-,TRBJ1-2,TRBV9,TRBD1,TGTGCCAGCAGCGTAAACCCTGGAGGGACAGTTAACTATGGCTACACCTTC,CASSVNPGGTVNYGYTF
-,TRBJ1-1,TRBV2,TRBD1,TGTGCCAGCACTCGACAGGGGGCCGAATGGGCTGACACTGAAGCTTTCTTT,CASTRQGAEWADTEAFF
few,TRBJ2-7,TRBV4-3,TRBD2,TGCGCCAGCAGCCAGGAACCTAGCGGGGGCTCCTACGAGCAGTACTTC,CASSQEPSGGSYEQYF
-,TRBJ2-1,TRBV7-9,-,TGTGCCAGCAGCTTAGTGTGGAGGGGGGGCCACAATGAGCAGTTCTTC,CASSLVWRGGHNEQFF
-,TRBJ1-5,TRBV7-9,-,TGTGCCAGCAGCTTAGACAGAGATCAGCCCCAGCATTTT,CASSLDRDQPQHF
-,TRBJ2-5,TRBV7-9,TRBD2,TGTGCCAGCAGCGGGACTAGCGGGGGACAAGAGACCCAGTACTTC,CASSGTSGGQETQYF
-,TRBJ1-6,TRBV2,TRBD1,TGTGCCAGCAGTAGACAGGGGGCGATGGGACCCCTCCACTTT,CASSRQGAMGPLHF
once,TRBJ2-2,TRBV4-1,-,TGCGCCAGCAGCCAAGATGAAGGGGGTGCCGGGGAGCTGTTTTTT,CASSQDEGGAGELFF
once,TRBJ1-2,TRBV27,-,TGTGCCAGCAGTTCAGGACTGTACTCTAACTATGGCTACACCTTC,CASSSGLYSNYGYTF
-,TRBJ2-1,TRBV9,-,TGTGCCAGCAGCCCCCGGGAGCATGAGCAGTTCTTC,CASSPREHEQFF
-,TRBJ1-4,TRBV5-8,TRBD1,TGTGCCAGCGGACAGGGGACAGCCCTGGGTGAAAAACTGTTTTTT,CASGQGTALGEKLFF
-,TRBJ1-4,TRBV6-6,-,TGTGCCAGCAGGGCAGGCCATGAAAAACTGTTTTTT,CASRAGHEKLFF
-,TRBJ2-2,TRBV4-1,TRBD2,TGCGCCAGCAGCCAACCGGGACTAGCGGGAGCCGGGGAGCTGTTTTTT,CASSQPGLAGAGELFF
-,TRBJ2-7,TRBV13,TRBD1,TGTGCCAGCAGCTCCCATGACAGGGCAGGTCACGAGCAGTACTTC,CASSSHDRAGHEQYF
-,TRBJ1-2,TRBV9,TRBD1,TGTGCCAGCAGCGTAGCTTACAGGGGGAGTATTAGCTACACCTTC,CASSVAYRGSISYTF
-,TRBJ2-1,TRBV28,-,TGTGCCAGCAGTCAGCCGGGGGACAATGAGCAGTTCTTC,CASSQPGDNEQFF
-,TRBJ1-6,TRBV7-9,TRBD1,TGTGCCAGCAGCCGGGGACAGGTCAGCTCCTATAATTCACCCCTCCACTTT,CASSRGQVSSYNSPLHF
-,TRBJ1-2,TRBV27,-,TGTGCCAGCAGTTTAATAGCAGGGTTGAGCTATGGCTACACCTTC,CASSLIAGLSYGYTF
-,TRBJ1-5,TRBV28,TRBD1,TGTGCCAGCAATCCCGGGACAGACGATCAGCCCCAGCATTTT,CASNPGTDDQPQHF
-,TRBJ2-7,TRBV28,TRBD1,TGTGCCAGCAGTTTTTGGACAGGGAAGGACTACGAGCAGTACTTC,CASSFWTGKDYEQYF
-,TRBJ1-2,TRBV7-9,-,TGTGCCAGCAGCTTAGCGATCAGGGCCCCCAGTGAGATGAGTGGCTACACCTTC,CASSLAIRAPSEMSGYTF
-,TRBJ1-2,TRBV19,-,TGTGCCAGTAGTATGGAGGCTTACAGAAACTATGGCTACACCTTC,CASSMEAYRNYGYTF
-,TRBJ2-3,TRBV5-1,TRBD2,TGCGCCAGCAGCTTGGAAGGACTAGCGGGGTCTAGCACAGATACGCAGTATTTT,CASSLEGLAGSSTDTQYF
-,TRBJ2-2,TRBV27,-,TGTGCCAGCAGCTTCGCCGGGAACACCGGGGAGCTGTTTTTT,CASSFAGNTGELFF
-,TRBJ1-6,TRBV7-9,-,TGTGCCAGCAGCTTAGGCAGGGCGGATAATTCACCCCTCCACTTT,CASSLGRADNSPLHF
-,TRBJ1-3,TRBV19,-,TGTGCCAGTAGGGGAGCCGGAAACACCATATATTTT,CASRGAGNTIYF
-,TRBJ2-1,TRBV2,-,TGTGCCAGCCCCCCCGGAGTCGGCAATGAGCAGTTCTTC,CASPPGVGNEQFF
-,TRBJ2-7,TRBV13,-,TGTGCCAGCAGCCCCGACGGGAACTCCTACGAGCAGTACTTC,CASSPDGNSYEQYF
-,TRBJ1-1,TRBV6-6,-,TGTGCCAGCACCCAGAACACTGAAGCTTTCTTT,CASTQNTEAFF
-,TRBJ2-5,TRBV5-4,-,TGTGCCAGCAGCCGACTAGAGTGGGGCGAGACCCAGTACTTC,CASSRLEWGETQYF
-,TRBJ1-5,TRBV4-1,TRBD1,TGCGCCAGCAGCCGTGGACAGGGGGCAAGTCAGCCCCAGCATTTT,CASSRGQGASQPQHF
once,TRBJ2-7,TRBV4-2,TRBD2,TGTGCCAGCAGCCAGGCCAGCGGGGGGGCCGCCTACGAGCAGTACTTC,CASSQASGGAAYEQYF
once,TRBJ2-3,TRBV27,TRBD1,TGTGCCAGCAGTTTGACAGGGCGCACAGATACGCAGTATTTT,CASSLTGRTDTQYF
few,TRBJ2-3,TRBV6-5,-,TGTGCCAGCAGTTACCTTTTTCCGACAGATACGCAGTATTTT,CASSYLFPTDTQYF
-,TRBJ1-1,TRBV18,TRBD1,TGTGCCAGCTCCTGGACAGGGGGCACTGAAGCTTTCTTT,CASSWTGGTEAFF
-,TRBJ2-7,TRBV13,-,TGTGCCAGCAGCCACTACACCCTCTCCGGCGAGCAGTACTTC,CASSHYTLSGEQYF
-,TRBJ1-5,TRBV2,-,TGTGCCAGCAGCGTGGGGGGGGACATTTTTAGCAATCAGCCCCAGCATTTT,CASSVGGDIFSNQPQHF
-,TRBJ2-3,TRBV6-1,-,TGTGCCAGCGGGAGTGCGTATAGGTATTTT,CASGSAYRYF
-,TRBJ2-7,TRBV5-4,-,TGTGCCAGCAGCTTTTCTACCTACGAGCAGTACTTC,CASSFSTYEQYF
-,TRBJ2-7,TRBV4-3,TRBD2,TGCGCCAGCAGCCAGGCTAGCGGGAGTTCGGACGAGCAGTACTTC,CASSQASGSSDEQYF
once,TRBJ2-5,TRBV5-1,TRBD2,TGCGCCAGCAGCTCAGGGACTAGCGGGACGGGTCAGTACTTC,CASSSGTSGTGQYF
-,TRBJ2-1,TRBV6-6,TRBD1,TGTGCCAGCAGTGGAATCGACAGGGGGCGCTACAATGAGCAGTTCTTC,CASSGIDRGRYNEQFF
-,TRBJ2-7,TRBV2,TRBD1,TGTGCCAGCATACCCGGAGACAGGGGCTACGAGCAGTACTTC,CASIPGDRGYEQYF
-,TRBJ1-5,TRBV5-1,TRBD1,TGCGCCAGCAGCTGGACAGGGGGCACGTATCAGCCCCAGCATTTT,CASSWTGGTYQPQHF
-,TRBJ2-1,TRBV19,TRBD2,TGTGCCAGTAGTATAGCTGCGACTAGCGGGAGTAGGAGCTCCTACAATGAGCAGTTCTTC,CASSIAATSGSRSSYNEQFF